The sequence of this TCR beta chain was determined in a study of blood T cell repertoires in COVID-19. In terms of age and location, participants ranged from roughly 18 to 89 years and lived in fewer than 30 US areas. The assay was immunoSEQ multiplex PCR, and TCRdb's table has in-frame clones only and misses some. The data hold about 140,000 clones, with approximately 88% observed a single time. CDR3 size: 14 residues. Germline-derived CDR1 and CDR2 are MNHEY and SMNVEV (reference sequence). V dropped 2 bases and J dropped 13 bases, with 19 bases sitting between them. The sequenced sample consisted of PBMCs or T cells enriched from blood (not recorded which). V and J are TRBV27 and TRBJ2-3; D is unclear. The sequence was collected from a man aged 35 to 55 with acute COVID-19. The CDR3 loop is CASSLSERGAFKYF. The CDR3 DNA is TGTGCCAGCAGTTTAAGCGAAAGAGGCGCATTTAAGTATTTT.